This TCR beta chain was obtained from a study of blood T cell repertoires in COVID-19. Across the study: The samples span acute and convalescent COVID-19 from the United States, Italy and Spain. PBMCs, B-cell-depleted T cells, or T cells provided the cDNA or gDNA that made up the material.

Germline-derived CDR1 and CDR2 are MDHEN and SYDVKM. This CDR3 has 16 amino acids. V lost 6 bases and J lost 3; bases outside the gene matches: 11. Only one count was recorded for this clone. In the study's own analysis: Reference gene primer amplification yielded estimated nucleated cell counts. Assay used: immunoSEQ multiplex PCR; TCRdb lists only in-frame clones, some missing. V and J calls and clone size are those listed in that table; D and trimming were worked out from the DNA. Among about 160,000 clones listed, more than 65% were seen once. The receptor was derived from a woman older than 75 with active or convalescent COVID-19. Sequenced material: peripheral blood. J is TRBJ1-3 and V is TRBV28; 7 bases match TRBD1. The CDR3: CASRAGGSLGGNTIYF. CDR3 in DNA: TGTGCCAGCAGGGCAGGGGGATCGCTAGGTGGAAACACCATATATTTT.